Below are 21 T cell receptor beta chains sequenced from a single sample in a study of OX40 agonist ivuxolimab in advanced cancers. Produced via immunoSEQ multiplex PCR; TCRdb's table is partial and in-frame only. The table records roughly 64,000 clones, more than 85% of them present only once. This material consisted of CD4+ or CD8+ T cells sorted from blood, taken in a trial of the OX40 agonist ivuxolimab. The receptors here all came from an adult with an advanced solid tumor such as melanoma, head and neck, liver or kidney cancer.

The chain carries TRBV4-1 and TRBJ1-4, with 10 bases that match TRBD1. The CDR3 spans 15 residues. V shed 4 bases, J shed 4 bases, and the junction held 3 bases outside the gene matches. Germline-derived CDR1 and CDR2 are MGHRA and YSYEKL. CDR3 in DNA: TGCGCCAGCAGCCTGGACAGGGGGGGTAATGAAAAACTGTTTTTT. This codes for CASSLDRGGNEKLFF.

This chain joins TRBV6-5 and TRBJ2-5, with TRBD1 identical over 9 bases. The germline gives CDR1 MNHEY, CDR2 SVGAGI. The V gene end was trimmed by 8 bases and the J gene end by 7 bases; junction bases not matched to a gene: 8. The CDR3 sequence is 13 residues long. In DNA, the CDR3 is TGTGCCAGCCAACCGGGACAGGGTGCGACCCAGTACTTC. It translates to CASQPGQGATQYF.

V and J are TRBV7-6 and TRBJ2-1, with D unclear. The germline V and J ends were trimmed by 5 bases and 6 bases, with 23 bases remaining between them. This CDR3 spans 17 amino acids. CDR1 and CDR2 from the germline V gene are SGHVS and FNYEAQ. CDR3 amino acids: CASSRDVMAAAINEQFF. CDR3 nucleotide sequence: TGTGCCAGCAGCCGAGATGTGATGGCGGCGGCGATCAATGAGCAGTTCTTC.

This chain links TRBV5-1 with TRBJ2-1; TRBD1 agrees at 9 bases. Per germline, CDR1 SGHRS and CDR2 YFSETQ. There are 15 residues in the CDR3. After removal of 0 bases from V and 4 bases from J, the junction contained 2 bases not matched to a gene. CDR3 DNA: TGCGCCAGCAGCTTGGAGGGACAGGGTTACAATGAGCAGTTCTTC. It codes for CASSLEGQGYNEQFF.

A single count supports this clone. The chain employs TRBV12-5 and TRBJ1-1; 7 positions match TRBD1. Unmatched junction bases numbered 3, after V lost 4 bases and J lost 1 base. CDR1 is LGHNT, CDR2 FRNRAP, per germline. The CDR3 length is 14 residues. This chain's CDR3 is CASGSDRANTEAFF. The CDR3 DNA reads as TGTGCTAGTGGTTCCGACAGGGCGAACACTGAAGCTTTCTTT.

The V call is TRBV7-2, the J call TRBJ2-3; the D gene could be TRBD1 or TRBD2 (5 bases each). The germline V gene encodes CDR1 SGHTA and CDR2 FQGNSA. The CDR3 is 13 residues long. The germline V and J ends were trimmed by 11 bases and 0 bases, with 12 bases remaining between them. Here the CDR3 DNA reads TGTGCCTCGAGGGCAGGGAGCACAGATACGCAGTATTTT. Protein: CASRAGSTDTQYF.

In this sample, this clone turned up once. V and J are TRBV5-1 and TRBJ2-3; D call uncertain. The CDR3 totals 12 residues. Germline lookup yields CDR1 SGHRS and CDR2 YFSETQ. V lost 4 bases and J 6 bases, leaving 9 bases between the germline ends. The chain's CDR3 is CASSAQRDTQYF. The CDR3 coding sequence is TGCGCCAGCAGCGCACAGCGCGATACGCAGTATTTT.

The rearrangement links TRBV11-3 to TRBJ1-1, with 11 bases fitting TRBD1. The V and J ends lost 4 bases and 5 bases, in that order; junction bases with no gene match: 9. There are 16 residues in the CDR3. CDR1 and CDR2 from the germline V gene are SGHNT and YENEEA. This CDR3 is CASSSPWGQGDTEAFF. The DNA for the CDR3 is TGTGCCAGCAGCTCCCCTTGGGGACAGGGGGATACTGAAGCTTTCTTT.

J is TRBJ2-2 and V is TRBV19, with 14 positions matching TRBD2. V trimming: 8 bases; J trimming: 4 bases; junction bases outside the gene matches: 12. There are 18 residues in the CDR3. Germline V gene lookup returns CDR1 LNHDA and CDR2 SQIVND (reference sequence). CDR3 nucleotide sequence: TGTGCCAGTGGATTAGTGGGACTAGCGGGAGAACGCACCGGGGAGCTGTTTTTT. Its translation is CASGLVGLAGERTGELFF.

The gene calls are TRBV11-2 and TRBJ2-5; 7 nucleotides align to TRBD2. Germline CDR1 and CDR2: SGHAT and FQNNGV. The V segment lost 5 bases and the J segment 4 bases; nucleotides outside the gene matches: 7. The CDR3 has 14 residues. The DNA of the CDR3 is TGTGCCAGCAGCCAGCCTCCTAGCGGAGAGACCCAGTACTTC. Its translation is CASSQPPSGETQYF.

In its sample, this clone was seen once. The rearrangement uses TRBV11-2 and TRBJ2-7, with 13 positions matching TRBD2. Germline V gene lookup returns CDR1 SGHAT and CDR2 FQNNGV. This CDR3 is built from 17 residues. V shed 5 bases and J 3 bases; nucleotides not matched to a gene: 10. The CDR3 reads CASSRGTSGIQFYEQYF. CDR3 nucleotide sequence: TGTGCCAGCAGCCGAGGGACTAGCGGGATCCAATTCTACGAGCAGTACTTC.

The chain joins TRBV5-6 to TRBJ1-5; D is perhaps TRBD1 (6 bases). The CDR3 runs to 15 residues. V lost 2 bases to trimming and J lost 0 bases, with 9 bases between them. Germline lookup yields CDR1 SGHDT and CDR2 YYEEEE. This chain's CDR3 is CASSFRGNSNQPQHF. The CDR3 DNA sequence: TGTGCCAGCAGCTTCAGGGGAAATAGCAATCAGCCCCAGCATTTT.

The genes are TRBV19 and TRBJ1-5; TRBD1 matches at 8 bases. Unmatched junction bases numbered 19, after V lost 6 bases and J lost 0 bases. The V gene's germline CDR1 is LNHDA and CDR2 SQIVND (reference sequence). There are 20 residues in the CDR3. The CDR3 nucleotides are TGTGCCAGTAGCACCTCGGCAGGGGGCTTCCAGCCAAATAGCAATCAGCCCCAGCATTTT. Translation gives CASSTSAGGFQPNSNQPQHF.

The V and J genes are TRBV10-3 and TRBJ1-4; 9 bases align to TRBD1. Germline values: CDR1 ENHRY, CDR2 SYGVKD. This CDR3 region has 14 residues. V trimming: 4 bases; J trimming: 6 bases; junction bases outside the gene matches: 3. CDR3 in amino acids: CAISAGQGDEKLFF. CDR3 nucleotides: TGTGCCATCAGTGCGGGACAGGGAGATGAAAAACTGTTTTTT.

V usage is TRBV7-7 and J usage is TRBJ2-3; D gene ambiguous. Deletions cut 1 base from V and 1 base from J, with 6 bases between. Per germline, CDR1 SSHAT and CDR2 FNYEAQ (reference sequence). This CDR3 comprises 14 residues. CDR3 nucleotide sequence: TGTGCCAGCAGCTTAGGGACCGGCACAGATACGCAGTATTTT. Encoded protein: CASSLGTGTDTQYF.

The gene calls are TRBV7-2 and TRBJ1-1, with D maybe TRBD1 (6 bases). The CDR3 is made up of 14 amino acids. Trimming left V 6 bases short and J 1 base short, with 12 bases between. Germline assignment: CDR1 SGHTA and CDR2 FQGNSA. CDR3 region: CASSFRTANTEAFF. For the CDR3, the DNA is TGTGCCAGCAGTTTCCGGACAGCGAACACTGAAGCTTTCTTT.

The rearrangement joins TRBV6-6 to TRBJ2-3; D is perhaps TRBD2 (6 bases). The germline V gene encodes CDR1 MNHNY and CDR2 SVGAGI (reference sequence). The CDR3 loop spans 16 amino acids. V shed 4 bases and J shed 0 bases, with 14 bases lying between them. CDR3: CASSSPQAGSTDTQYF. CDR3 bases: TGTGCCAGCAGTTCCCCCCAGGCGGGGAGCACAGATACGCAGTATTTT.

The chain recombines TRBV15 with TRBJ1-2; tentative D call: TRBD1 (5 bases). CDR1 is LNHNV, CDR2 YYDKDF, per germline (reference sequence). Trimming took off 3 bases at V and 3 bases at J, with 14 bases between the two ends. The CDR3 covers 15 residues. The chain's CDR3 is CATSRRGARYYGYTF. The CDR3 DNA is TGTGCCACCAGCAGGAGGGGCGCACGGTACTATGGCTACACCTTC. The full variable domain, in which reference TRBV15 and TRBJ1-2 provide the parts outside the CDR3, is DAMVIQNPRYQVTQFGKPVTLSCSQTLNHNVMYWYQQKSSQAPKLLFHYYDKDFNNEADTPDNFQSRRPNTSFCFLDIRSPGLGDTAMYLCATSRRGARYYGYTFGSGTRLTVV.

The V call is TRBV15, the J call TRBJ2-7; 10 bases agree with TRBD2. Germline CDR1 reads LNHNV; CDR2 reads YYDKDF (reference sequence). Unmatched junction bases numbered 3, after V lost 4 bases and J lost 3 bases. The CDR3 length is 14 residues. In DNA form, the CDR3 reads TGTGCCACCAGCACCGGACTAGCGGTCTACGAGCAGTACTTC. It specifies CATSTGLAVYEQYF.

The chain joins TRBV18 to TRBJ2-7; D is perhaps TRBD1 (6 bases). This CDR3 is 14 amino acids long. CDR1 and CDR2 (germline): KGHSH, LQKENI. Trimming took 3 bases from V and 2 from J, leaving 11 bases between them. The CDR3 protein is CASSPKTGTYEQYF. The CDR3 bases are TGTGCCAGCTCACCTAAGACAGGAACCTACGAGCAGTACTTC.

J is TRBJ2-5 and V is TRBV6-6; tentatively, D is TRBD1 (5 bases). CDR1 MNHNY and CDR2 SVGAGI come from the germline V gene (reference sequence). Trimming pared 2 bases from V and 5 bases from J, leaving 9 bases between. The CDR3 runs 13 residues. The DNA for the CDR3 is TGTGCCAGCAGTTACAACTCAGGGGAGACCCAGTACTTC. Encoded protein: CASSYNSGETQYF.